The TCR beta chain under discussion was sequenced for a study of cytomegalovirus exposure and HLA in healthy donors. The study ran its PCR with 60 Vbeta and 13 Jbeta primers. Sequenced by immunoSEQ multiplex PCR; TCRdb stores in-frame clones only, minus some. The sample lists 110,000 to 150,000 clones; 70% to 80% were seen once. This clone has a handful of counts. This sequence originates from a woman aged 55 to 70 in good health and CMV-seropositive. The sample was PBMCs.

The CDR3 protein is CASFDSWNTGELFF. CDR3 nucleotide sequence: TGTGCCAGCTTTGACTCTTGGAACACCGGGGAGCTGTTTTTT. The chain couples TRBV6-1 to TRBJ2-2; D is ambiguous. Per the germline V gene, CDR1 is MNHNS and CDR2 is SASEGT. The CDR3 is made up of 14 amino acids. V lost 8 bases and J lost 1, with 11 bases in between.